This T cell receptor beta chain was identified during a study of PD-L1 blockade in urothelial cancer (dated by TCRdb to the late 2010s). About the full investigation: All patients started therapy around 2014 and received atezolizumab 1,200 mg intravenously every 3 weeks. About 85% of the 29 patients were identified as males with urothelial cancer of bladder origin, and a prior smoking history was reported by 18 of 29 patients. An ECOG performance status of 0 or 1 was recorded for the patients, and 0 to 3 prior chemotherapy regimens had been received by the patients. Blood samples were analyzed 3 weeks after the start of treatment (second dose) and 6 weeks after the start of treatment. A median of about 150,000 T cells and 80,000 or so unique TCRs was obtained from blood samples, and a median clonality of around 0.08 was observed. An exploratory multi-omic analysis was conducted of the somatic, immune and clinical correlates of response to PD-L1 blockade with atezolizumab in urothelial cancer. TCR sequencing covered pretreatment tumor samples and matched, serially collected peripheral blood taken before and after atezolizumab treatment. Durable clinical benefit meant progression-free survival longer than 6 months, and TCR features were also tested against progression-free and overall survival. In the same patients, whole exome sequencing and RNA sequencing of pretreatment tumors were performed in addition to TCR sequencing. Durable clinical benefit was achieved by nine patients and was not achieved by 20 patients. Twenty-nine patients had pretreatment blood TCR-seq, some 24 had at least one posttreatment blood collection, and some 24 had tumor TCR-seq. Study-wide conclusions, independent of this receptor: Small sample size (n of about 30) and many exploratory analyses mean the results are intended to be hypothesis-generating. At 3 weeks after the start of treatment, tumor-associated TCR clones in peripheral blood had expanded more in patients with durable benefit (n of about 22, p = 0.022). A pretreatment peripheral blood TCR clonality below the median was linked to improved progression-free and overall survival.

Synthetic TCR analog templates were spiked into each PCR to estimate absolute template abundance from read counts. Using the immunoSEQ assay, TCRbeta CDR3 regions were amplified from genomic DNA with bias-controlled V and J gene primers. Sequencing of rearranged TCRbeta segments was performed at approximately 20X coverage. The authors processed their data as follows. Sequencing errors were corrected by clustering and CDR3s were annotated against IMGT to assign V, D and J genes. Downstream analyses used only productive TCRbeta rearrangements, leaving out any out-of-frame or stop-codon sequences. Clonality was calculated as one minus the Shannon entropy normalized by the log of the number of unique productive sequences. Fisher's exact test with Benjamini-Hochberg correction, using a cutoff of adjusted p below 0.01, was how clones that differed between time points or between blood and tumor were identified. TCRdb re-hosts the immuneACCESS table, in-frame sequences only. Its copies lack some clones; in the studies checked, an unresolved V gene accounts for under half of them, and the cause for the rest is not known. V and J calls plus clone size are reproduced from that table; the DNA served to infer D and trimming. This sample comprises 40,000 to 50,000 clones, 84% of them detected only once. Together, the top ten hold roughly 2.9% of the sample.

The time point label corresponds to: pretreatment peripheral blood. A total of 29 patients with locally advanced or metastatic urothelial carcinoma, treated at Memorial Sloan Kettering on a trial protocol, made up the cohort. Peripheral blood mononuclear cells were collected pretreatment and during treatment, with between 1 and 8 total time points per patient. The Qiagen DNeasy Blood extraction kit was used to purify genomic DNA from total PBMCs and from tumor samples. Collected pretreatment and during treatment, PBMCs were isolated and stored as previously described. About this clone: This receptor's antigen is unknown. It has no much larger one-base neighbor in the sample; base qualities were not kept.

V loses 6 bases of germline sequence and J loses 3 bases, and the interval between the two ends is 15 bases. Reading the germline V gene (reference sequence) gives CDR1 SEHNR and CDR2 FQNEAQ. There are 15 amino acids in the CDR3, from cysteine to phenylalanine inclusive. Of all the DNA, just the CDR3 is kept, 45 bases in frame from base 1. The chain joins TRBV7-9 to TRBJ2-1; confidence is insufficient to name the D gene. This specimen consisted of PBMCs, obtained around atezolizumab (anti-PD-L1) treatment. This clonotype was sampled from a man in his 70s with urothelial cancer. The CDR3 region: CASSLGELLYNEQFF. The bases read TGTGCCAGCAGTCTTGGTGAACTCCTCTACAATGAGCAGTTCTTC.